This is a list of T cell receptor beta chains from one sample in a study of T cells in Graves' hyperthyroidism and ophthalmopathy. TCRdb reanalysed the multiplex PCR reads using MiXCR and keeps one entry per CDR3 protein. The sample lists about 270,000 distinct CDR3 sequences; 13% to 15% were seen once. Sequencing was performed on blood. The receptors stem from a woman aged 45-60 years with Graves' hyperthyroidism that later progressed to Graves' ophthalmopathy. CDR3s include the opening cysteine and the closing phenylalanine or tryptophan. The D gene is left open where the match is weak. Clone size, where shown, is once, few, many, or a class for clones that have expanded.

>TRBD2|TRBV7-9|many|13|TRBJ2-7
TGTGCCAGCAAAATAGCGGGAGACTACGAGCAGTACTTC
CASKIAGDYEQYF
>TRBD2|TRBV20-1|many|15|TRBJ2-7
TGCAGTGCTAGAGTCCCAGGGACTAGCGGCTACGAGCAGTACTTC
CSARVPGTSGYEQYF
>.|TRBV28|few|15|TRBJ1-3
TGTGCCAGCAGTTTATCGGCAGGGAGGGGAAACACCATATATTTT
CASSLSAGRGNTIYF
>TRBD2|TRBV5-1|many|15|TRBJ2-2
TGCGCCAGCACAGGACTAGCGGGAGAAACCGGGGAGCTGTTTTTT
CASTGLAGETGELFF
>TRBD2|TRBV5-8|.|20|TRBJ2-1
TGTGCCAGCAGCTTGGTAGGAGGGACTAGCGGGAGGAGAACCTACAATGAGCAGTTCTTC
CASSLVGGTSGRRTYNEQFF
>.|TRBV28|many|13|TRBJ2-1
TGTGCCAGCCGTGGTTGGGGGTACAATGAGCAGTTCTTC
CASRGWGYNEQFF
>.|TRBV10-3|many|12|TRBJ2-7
TGTGCCATTTTGGTGGGGGCGTACGAGCAGTACTTC
CAILVGAYEQYF
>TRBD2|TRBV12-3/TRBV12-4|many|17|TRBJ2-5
TGTGCCAGCAGTTTAGAGGGCGGGAGGACGGGGCAAGAGACCCAGTACTTC
CASSLEGGRTGQETQYF
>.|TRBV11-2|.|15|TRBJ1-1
TGTGCCAGCAGCGAGTGCCGCCCCGGTCGGCCTGAAGCTTTCTTT
CASSECRPGRPEAFF
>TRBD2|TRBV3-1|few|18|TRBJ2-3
TGTGCCAGCAGCCCAAAAGTGGGTCAGCGGGAGGGTGCAGATACGCAGTATTTT
CASSPKVGQREGADTQYF
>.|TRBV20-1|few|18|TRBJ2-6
TGCAGTGCTAGAGCCGGGGGACCGAGATACTCTGGGGCCAACGTCCTGACTTTC
CSARAGGPRYSGANVLTF
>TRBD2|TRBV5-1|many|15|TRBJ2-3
TGCGCCAGCAGGCGACTAGCGGGAGCAGCAGATACGCAGTATTTT
CASRRLAGAADTQYF
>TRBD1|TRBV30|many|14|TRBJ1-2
TGTGCCTCTCAGGGGGACGCGGCGTACTATGGCTACACCTTC
CASQGDAAYYGYTF
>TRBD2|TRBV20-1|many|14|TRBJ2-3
TGCAGTGCTAGCGGACTAGCGGGAGCAGATACGCAGTATTTT
CSASGLAGADTQYF
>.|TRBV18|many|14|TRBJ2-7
TGTGCCAGCTCACCCACAGGGGAGGCATACGAGCAGTACTTC
CASSPTGEAYEQYF
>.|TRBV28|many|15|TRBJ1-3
TGTGCCAGCAGTTTTGACAGAAGCTCTGGAAACACCATATATTTT
CASSFDRSSGNTIYF
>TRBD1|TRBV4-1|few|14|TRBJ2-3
TGCGCCAGCAGCGGACAGGGGGGCACAGATACGCAGTATTTT
CASSGQGGTDTQYF
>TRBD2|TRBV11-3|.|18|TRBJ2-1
TGTGCCAGCAGTCTCAGCGGGAGGGCCGGTATAAGTACGGATGAGCAGTTCTTC
CASSLSGRAGISTDEQFF
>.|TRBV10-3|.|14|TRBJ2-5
TGTGCCATCAGTCCAGGGACAAACAGAGAGACCCAGTACTTC
CAISPGTNRETQYF
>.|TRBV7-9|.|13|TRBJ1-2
TGTGCCAGCACCTTAACACAGCACTATGGCTACACCTTC
CASTLTQHYGYTF
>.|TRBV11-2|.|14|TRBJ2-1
TGTGCCAGCAGGGAGGGAACGGAAGCCTACGAGCAGTTCTTC
CASREGTEAYEQFF
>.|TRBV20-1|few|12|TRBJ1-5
TGCAGCTTACAGGGACCCAATCAGCCCCAGCATTTT
CSLQGPNQPQHF
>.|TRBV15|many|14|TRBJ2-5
TGTGCCACCAGCATCGGTAGCGGTCAAGAGACCCAGTACTTC
CATSIGSGQETQYF
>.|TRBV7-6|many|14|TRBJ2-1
TGTGCCAGCAGCTGGGGGGGGCCCTACAATGAGCAGTTCTTC
CASSWGGPYNEQFF
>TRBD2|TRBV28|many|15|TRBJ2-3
TGTGCCAGCAGTTTCCGAGCGACTAGCGTAAATACGCAGTATTTT
CASSFRATSVNTQYF
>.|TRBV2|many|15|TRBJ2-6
TGTGCCAGCAGGTCGAGCGTCTGGGGGGCCAACGTCCTGACTTTC
CASRSSVWGANVLTF
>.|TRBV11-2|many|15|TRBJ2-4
TGTGCCAGCACCCTTGTAGCCTCTAGGGAAAACATTCAGTACTTC
CASTLVASRENIQYF
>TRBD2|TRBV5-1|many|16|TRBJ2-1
TGCGCCAGCAGCGCGACTGTTAGCGGGAGAGACAATGAGCAGTTCTTC
CASSATVSGRDNEQFF
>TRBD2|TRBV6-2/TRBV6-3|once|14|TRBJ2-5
TGTGCCAGCACTAGACTAGCGGGACAAGAGACCCAGTACTTC
CASTRLAGQETQYF
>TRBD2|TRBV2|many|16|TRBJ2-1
TGTGCCAGCAGTGAGGACGGACTAGCGGGAGTAGTTGAGCAGTTCTTC
CASSEDGLAGVVEQFF
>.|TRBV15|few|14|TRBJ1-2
TGTGCCACCAGCAGAGACGCGCAGGGCTATGGCTACACCTTC
CATSRDAQGYGYTF
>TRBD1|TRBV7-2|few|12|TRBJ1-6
TGTGCCAGCAGCTCATACAGGGGTATTGTCCACTTT
CASSSYRGIVHF
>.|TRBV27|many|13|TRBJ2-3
TGTGCCAGCAGTTCCCTGGACCGAGATACGCAGTATTTT
CASSSLDRDTQYF
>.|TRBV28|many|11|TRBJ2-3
TGTGCCAGCCATGGCACAGATACGCAGTATTTT
CASHGTDTQYF
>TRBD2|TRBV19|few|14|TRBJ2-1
TGTGCCAGTAGTATGTGGAGCGGGAACAATGAGCAGTTCTTC
CASSMWSGNNEQFF
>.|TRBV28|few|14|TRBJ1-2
TGTGCCAGCATCGTTACAGGGACTAACTATGGCTACACCTTC
CASIVTGTNYGYTF
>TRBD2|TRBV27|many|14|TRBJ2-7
TGTGCCAGCAGTTGGACCGCGGGGGGCTACGAGCAGTACTTC
CASSWTAGGYEQYF
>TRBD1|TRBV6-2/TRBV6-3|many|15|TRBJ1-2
TGTGCCAGCAGTCTCCACGACAGGGGGAACTATGGCTACACCTTC
CASSLHDRGNYGYTF
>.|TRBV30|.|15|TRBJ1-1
TGTGCCTGGACTCCCGCAGGGCTTACTAACACTGAAGCTTTCTTT
CAWTPAGLTNTEAFF
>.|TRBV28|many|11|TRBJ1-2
TGTGCCAGCAGTTTGGGGAGTGGCTACACCTTC
CASSLGSGYTF
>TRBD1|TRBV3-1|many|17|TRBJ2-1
TGTGCCAGCAGCCAAGACCTCTGGGACAGGGGTAAAAATGAGCAGTTCTTC
CASSQDLWDRGKNEQFF
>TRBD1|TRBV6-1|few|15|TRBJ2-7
TGTGCCAGCAGCGAAGGACAGGGGGTCTACTACGAGCAGTACTTC
CASSEGQGVYYEQYF
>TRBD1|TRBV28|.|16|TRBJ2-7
TGTGCCAGCAGTTTCGGGACAGGGGGCGCTTCCTACGAGCAGTACTTC
CASSFGTGGASYEQYF
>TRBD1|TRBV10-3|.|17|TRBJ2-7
TGTGCCATCAGTGAGTCTATACGGGACAGGGTCTCCTACGAGCAGTACTTC
CAISESIRDRVSYEQYF
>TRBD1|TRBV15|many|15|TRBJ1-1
TGTGCCACCAGCCCTGCAGGGGGAACGAACACTGAAGCTTTCTTT
CATSPAGGTNTEAFF
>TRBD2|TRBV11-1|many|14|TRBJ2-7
TGTGCCAGCAGCTTTGCCGGGACTACCTACGAGCAGTACTTC
CASSFAGTTYEQYF
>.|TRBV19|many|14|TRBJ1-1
TGTGCCAGTAGTATTAGGGGGAAGAACACTGAAGCTTTCTTT
CASSIRGKNTEAFF
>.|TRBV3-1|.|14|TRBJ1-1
TGTGCCAGCAGCCAAGCCGGGGGCCGGGCTGAAGCTTTCTTT
CASSQAGGRAEAFF
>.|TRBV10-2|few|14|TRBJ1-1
TGCGCCAGCATATCCTCCAGGGGGAACACTGAAGCTTTCTTT
CASISSRGNTEAFF
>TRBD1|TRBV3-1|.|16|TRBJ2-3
TGTGCCAGCAGCTACCCCGGGACAGGTGACACAGATACGCAGTATTTT
CASSYPGTGDTDTQYF
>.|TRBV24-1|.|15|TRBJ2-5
TGTGCCACCAGTGATTATACTAGAGGTCAAGAGACCCAGTACTTC
CATSDYTRGQETQYF
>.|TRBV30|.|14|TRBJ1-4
TGTGCCTGGGCGCTGGACAGCGTTAATGAAAAACTGTTTTTT
CAWALDSVNEKLFF
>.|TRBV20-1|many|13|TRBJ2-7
TGCAGTGCGCTTGGTCAGACTAAGAGCGAGCAGTACTTC
CSALGQTKSEQYF
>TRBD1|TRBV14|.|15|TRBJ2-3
TGTGCCAGCAGTTTACTTAGACAGGGTGAAGATACGCAGTATTTT
CASSLLRQGEDTQYF
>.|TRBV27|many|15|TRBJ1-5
TGTGCCAGCAGTACCGGGCCGGGGAGCAATCAGCCCCAGCATTTT
CASSTGPGSNQPQHF
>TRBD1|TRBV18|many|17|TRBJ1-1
TGTGCCAGCTCACCACATGCTCCCGGGACAGGGTTCACTGAAGCTTTCTTT
CASSPHAPGTGFTEAFF
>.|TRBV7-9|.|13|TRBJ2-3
TGTGCCAGCAGCTTTTACGGCACAGATACGCAGTATTTT
CASSFYGTDTQYF
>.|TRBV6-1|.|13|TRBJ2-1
TGTGCCAGCAGTGGGGGTGACAGAATTGAGCAGTTCTTC
CASSGGDRIEQFF